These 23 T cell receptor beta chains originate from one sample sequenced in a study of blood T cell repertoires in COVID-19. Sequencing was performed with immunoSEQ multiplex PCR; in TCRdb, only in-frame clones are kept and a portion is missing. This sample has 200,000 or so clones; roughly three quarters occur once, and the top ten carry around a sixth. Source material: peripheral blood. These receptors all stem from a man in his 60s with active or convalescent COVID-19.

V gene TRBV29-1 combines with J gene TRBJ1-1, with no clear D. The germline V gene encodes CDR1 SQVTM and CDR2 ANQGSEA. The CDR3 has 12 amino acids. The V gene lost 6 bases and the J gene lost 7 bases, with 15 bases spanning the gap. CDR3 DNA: TGCAGCGTCGCCAGGTCGGTTTATGAAGCTTTCTTT. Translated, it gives CSVARSVYEAFF.

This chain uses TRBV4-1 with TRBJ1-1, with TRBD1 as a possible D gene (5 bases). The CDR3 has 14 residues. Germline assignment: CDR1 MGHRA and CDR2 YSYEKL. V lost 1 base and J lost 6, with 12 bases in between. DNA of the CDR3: TGCGCCAGCAGCCAAGTTCAGGGAGGGCCTGAAGCTTTCTTT. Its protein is CASSQVQGGPEAFF.

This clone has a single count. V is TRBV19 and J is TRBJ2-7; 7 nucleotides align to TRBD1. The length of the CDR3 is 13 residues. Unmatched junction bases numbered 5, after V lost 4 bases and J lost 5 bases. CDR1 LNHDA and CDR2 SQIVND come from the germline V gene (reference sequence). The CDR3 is CASSTRQGNEQYF. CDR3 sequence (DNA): TGTGCCAGTAGTACCCGACAGGGCAACGAGCAGTACTTC.

As DNA, the CDR3 is TGCGCCAGCAGCCAAGATTCGGCGGGGGCTTCCTACAATGAGCAGTTCTTC. This sequence encodes CASSQDSAGASYNEQFF. This chain joins TRBV4-3 and TRBJ2-1; tentatively, D is TRBD2 (7 bases). CDR3 size: 17 residues. Germline loops: CDR1 LGHNA, CDR2 YSLEER. The V end was cut by 0 bases, the J end by 1 base, with 13 bases between.

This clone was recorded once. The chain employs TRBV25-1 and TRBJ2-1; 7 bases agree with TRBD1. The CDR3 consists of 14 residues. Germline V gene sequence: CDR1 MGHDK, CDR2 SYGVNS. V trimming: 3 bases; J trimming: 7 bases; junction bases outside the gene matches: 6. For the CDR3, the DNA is TGTGCCAGCAGTGAGGCCGCCAGGGGGAATGAGCAGTTCTTC. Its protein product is CASSEAARGNEQFF.

This CDR3 is CASSPISRQASYEQYF. DNA of the CDR3: TGTGCCAGCAGCCCAATAAGTCGCCAGGCCTCCTACGAGCAGTACTTC. The chain links TRBV11-2 to TRBJ2-7; no reliable D call. V was cut by 5 bases and J by 0 bases, with 17 bases left in between. Germline lookup yields CDR1 SGHAT and CDR2 FQNNGV. This CDR3 region has 16 residues.

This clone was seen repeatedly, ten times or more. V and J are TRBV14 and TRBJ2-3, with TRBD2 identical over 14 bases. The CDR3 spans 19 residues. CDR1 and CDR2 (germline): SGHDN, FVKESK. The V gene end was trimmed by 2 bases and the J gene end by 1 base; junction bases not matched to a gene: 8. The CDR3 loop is CASSQRGGLAGVRTDTQYF. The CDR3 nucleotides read TGTGCCAGCAGCCAACGGGGGGGACTAGCGGGAGTCCGCACAGATACGCAGTATTTT.

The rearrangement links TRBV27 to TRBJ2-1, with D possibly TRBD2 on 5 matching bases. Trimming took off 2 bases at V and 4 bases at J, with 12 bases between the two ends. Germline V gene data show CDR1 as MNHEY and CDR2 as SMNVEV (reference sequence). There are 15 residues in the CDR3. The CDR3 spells CASSLGGSGYNEQFF. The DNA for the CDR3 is TGTGCCAGCAGTTTAGGCGGTTCGGGGTACAATGAGCAGTTCTTC.

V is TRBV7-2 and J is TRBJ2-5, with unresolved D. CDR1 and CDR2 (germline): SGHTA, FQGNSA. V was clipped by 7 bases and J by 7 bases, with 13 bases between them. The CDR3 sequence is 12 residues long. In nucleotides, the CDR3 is TGTGCCAGCACTCCTGCGTCCACGACCCAGTACTTC. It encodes CASTPASTTQYF. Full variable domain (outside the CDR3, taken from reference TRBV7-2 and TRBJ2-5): GAGVSQSPSNKVTEKGKDVELRCDPISGHTALYWYRQSLGQGLEFLIYFQGNSAPDKSGLPSDRFSAERTGGSVSTLTIQRTQQEDSAVYLCASTPASTTQYFGPGTRLLVL.

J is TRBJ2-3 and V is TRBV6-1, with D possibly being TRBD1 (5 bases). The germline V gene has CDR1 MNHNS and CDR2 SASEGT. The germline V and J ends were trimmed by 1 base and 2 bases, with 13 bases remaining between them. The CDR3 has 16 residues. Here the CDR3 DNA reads TGTGCCAGCAGTGAAGAGGTTTCGGACAACACAGATACGCAGTATTTT. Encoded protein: CASSEEVSDNTDTQYF.

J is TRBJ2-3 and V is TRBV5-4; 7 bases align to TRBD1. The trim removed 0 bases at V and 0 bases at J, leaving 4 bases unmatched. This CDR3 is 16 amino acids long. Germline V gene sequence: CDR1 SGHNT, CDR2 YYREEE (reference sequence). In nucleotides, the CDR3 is TGTGCCAGCAGCTTGGGGGGGACAGTTAGCACAGATACGCAGTATTTT. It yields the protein CASSLGGTVSTDTQYF.

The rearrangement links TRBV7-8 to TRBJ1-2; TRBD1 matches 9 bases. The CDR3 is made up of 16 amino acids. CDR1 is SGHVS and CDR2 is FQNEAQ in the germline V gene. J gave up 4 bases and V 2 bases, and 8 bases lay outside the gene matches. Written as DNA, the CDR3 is TGTGCCAGCAGCTTAAAAACAGGGGGCGCAGGCTATGGCTACACCTTC. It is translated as CASSLKTGGAGYGYTF.

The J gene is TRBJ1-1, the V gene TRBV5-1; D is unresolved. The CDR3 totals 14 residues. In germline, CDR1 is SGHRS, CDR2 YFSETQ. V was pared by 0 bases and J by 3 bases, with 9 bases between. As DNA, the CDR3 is TGCGCCAGCAGCTTGGTTGGCGGGGACACTGAAGCTTTCTTT. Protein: CASSLVGGDTEAFF.

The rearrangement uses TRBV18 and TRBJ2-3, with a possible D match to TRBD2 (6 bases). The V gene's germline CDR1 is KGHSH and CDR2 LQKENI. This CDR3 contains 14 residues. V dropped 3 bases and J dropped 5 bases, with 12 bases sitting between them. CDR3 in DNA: TGTGCCAGCTCACCTAACGGGAGAGGAGATACGCAGTATTTT. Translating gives CASSPNGRGDTQYF. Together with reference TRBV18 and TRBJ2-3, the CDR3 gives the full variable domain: NAGVMQNPRHLVRRRGQEARLRCSPMKGHSHVYWYRQLPEEGLKFMVYLQKENIIDESGMPKERFSAEFPKEGPSILRIQQVVRGDSAAYFCASSPNGRGDTQYFGPGTRLTVL.

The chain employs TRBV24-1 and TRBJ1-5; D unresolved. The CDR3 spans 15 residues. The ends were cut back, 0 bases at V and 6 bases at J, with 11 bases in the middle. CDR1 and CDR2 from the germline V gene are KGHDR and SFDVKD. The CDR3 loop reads CATSDLREGGQPQHF. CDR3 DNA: TGTGCCACCAGTGATTTGCGGGAGGGAGGTCAGCCCCAGCATTTT.

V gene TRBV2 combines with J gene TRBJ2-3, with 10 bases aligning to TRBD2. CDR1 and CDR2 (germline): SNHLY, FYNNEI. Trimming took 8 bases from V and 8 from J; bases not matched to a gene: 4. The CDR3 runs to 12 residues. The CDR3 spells CASASGRGTQYF. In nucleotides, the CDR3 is TGTGCCAGCGCTAGCGGGAGAGGTACGCAGTATTTT.

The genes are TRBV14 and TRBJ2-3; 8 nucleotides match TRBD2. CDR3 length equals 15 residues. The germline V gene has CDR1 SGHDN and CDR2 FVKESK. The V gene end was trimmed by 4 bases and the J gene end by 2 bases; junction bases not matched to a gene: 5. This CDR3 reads CASSLGLAFTDTQYF. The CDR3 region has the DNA TGTGCCAGCAGCCTCGGACTAGCTTTCACAGATACGCAGTATTTT.

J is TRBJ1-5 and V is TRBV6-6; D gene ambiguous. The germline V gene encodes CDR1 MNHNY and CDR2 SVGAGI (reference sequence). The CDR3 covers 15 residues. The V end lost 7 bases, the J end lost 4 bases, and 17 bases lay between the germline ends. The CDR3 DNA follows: TGTGCCAGCACTCTGGGGAGGAGGGCGAATCAGCCCCAGCATTTT. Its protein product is CASTLGRRANQPQHF.

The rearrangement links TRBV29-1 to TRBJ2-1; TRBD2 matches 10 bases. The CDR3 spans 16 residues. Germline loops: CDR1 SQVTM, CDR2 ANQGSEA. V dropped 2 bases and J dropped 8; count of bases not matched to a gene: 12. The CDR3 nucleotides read TGCAGCGTTGAAATCCAGCGGGAGGGGTCCGCGTATGAGCAGTTCTTC. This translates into CSVEIQREGSAYEQFF.

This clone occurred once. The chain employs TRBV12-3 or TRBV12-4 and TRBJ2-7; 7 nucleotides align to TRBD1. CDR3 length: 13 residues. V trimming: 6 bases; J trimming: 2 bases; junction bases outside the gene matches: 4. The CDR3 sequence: CASRSTGAYEQYF. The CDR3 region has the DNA TGTGCCAGCAGATCCACAGGGGCCTACGAGCAGTACTTC.

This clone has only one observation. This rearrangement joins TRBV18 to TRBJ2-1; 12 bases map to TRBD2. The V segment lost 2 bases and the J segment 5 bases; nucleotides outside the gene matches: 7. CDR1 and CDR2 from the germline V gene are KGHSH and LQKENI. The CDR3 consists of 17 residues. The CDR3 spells CASSPKTSGRLNNEQFF. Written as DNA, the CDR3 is TGTGCCAGCTCACCAAAGACTAGCGGGAGATTAAACAATGAGCAGTTCTTC.

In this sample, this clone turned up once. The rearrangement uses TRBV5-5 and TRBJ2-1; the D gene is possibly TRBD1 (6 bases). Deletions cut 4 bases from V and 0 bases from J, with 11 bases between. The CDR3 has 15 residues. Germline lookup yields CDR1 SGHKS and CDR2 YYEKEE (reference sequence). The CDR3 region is CASSPRQVSYNEQFF. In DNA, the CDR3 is TGTGCCAGCAGCCCCCGACAGGTCTCCTACAATGAGCAGTTCTTC.

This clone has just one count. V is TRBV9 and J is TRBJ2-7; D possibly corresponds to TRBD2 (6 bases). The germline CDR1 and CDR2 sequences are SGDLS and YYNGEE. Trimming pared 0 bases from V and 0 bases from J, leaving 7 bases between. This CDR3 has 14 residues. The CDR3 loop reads CASSVGTTSYEQYF. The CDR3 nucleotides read TGTGCCAGCAGCGTAGGGACTACCTCCTACGAGCAGTACTTC.